The present T cell receptor (beta chain) was sequenced within a study of T-cell memory formation after mild COVID-19. Regarding the study as a whole: Clones contracting over day 15 to 85 were CD4/CD8 balanced, with later expanders leaning CD4+. Mostly located in CM and EM were contracting CD4+ clones, with contracting CD8+ clones located in EMRA.

Researchers used 5'RACE with constant-segment primers to make TCR alpha and TCR beta cDNA libraries that carry sample barcodes and UMIs. TCRdb passed the 5' RACE reads through MiXCR, listing each CDR3 protein once. The table has hundreds of thousands of distinct CDR3 sequences, roughly 15% seen once. Only a few counts were recorded for this clonotype. Antigen unknown. The germline CDR1 and CDR2 sequences are SGHRS and YFSETQ. The CDR3 totals 14 residues. The V and J ends lost 5 bases and 2 bases respectively, with 13 bases between them. Sequencing was done on a sample of PBMCs or a T cell subset sorted from them (not recorded which). The rearrangement links TRBV5-1 to TRBJ1-1, with D possibly being TRBD1 (5 bases). The clonotype was recovered from a man younger than 30 who had mild COVID-19 (a few samples of this study predate the infection). Cell type and time point are not known. The CDR3 DNA is TGCGCCAGCAGTCAGACGACAGTTAACACTGAAGCTTTCTTT. Residues: CASSQTTVNTEAFF.